The present T cell receptor (beta chain) was sequenced within a study of beta chain features in type 1 diabetes. Study-wide results and limits: Significant though moderate, a shortening of TCRB CDR3s appeared in all four CD4+ subsets of Type 1 diabetes patients.

Concerning this clone: Antigen unknown.

The investigators reverse transcribed all of the isolated RNA, so they sequenced expressed TCRB transcripts. Only in-frame clones appear in the TCRdb table, and some are missing; sequencing was by immunoSEQ multiplex PCR. The table includes 300,000 or so clones, roughly a tenth detected once. Germline loops: CDR1 LNHNV, CDR2 YYDKDF (reference sequence). Trimming cost V 3 bases and J 5 bases, with 5 bases left between them. This CDR3 is built from 12 residues. This receptor was identified in a man aged 25-45 years with type 1 diabetes. The sample was central memory CD4+ T cells from blood. V and J are TRBV15 and TRBJ1-5; D not certain. CDR3 coding DNA: TGTGCCACCAGCAGTGGTGATCAGCCCCAGCATTTT. This sequence encodes CATSSGDQPQHF.